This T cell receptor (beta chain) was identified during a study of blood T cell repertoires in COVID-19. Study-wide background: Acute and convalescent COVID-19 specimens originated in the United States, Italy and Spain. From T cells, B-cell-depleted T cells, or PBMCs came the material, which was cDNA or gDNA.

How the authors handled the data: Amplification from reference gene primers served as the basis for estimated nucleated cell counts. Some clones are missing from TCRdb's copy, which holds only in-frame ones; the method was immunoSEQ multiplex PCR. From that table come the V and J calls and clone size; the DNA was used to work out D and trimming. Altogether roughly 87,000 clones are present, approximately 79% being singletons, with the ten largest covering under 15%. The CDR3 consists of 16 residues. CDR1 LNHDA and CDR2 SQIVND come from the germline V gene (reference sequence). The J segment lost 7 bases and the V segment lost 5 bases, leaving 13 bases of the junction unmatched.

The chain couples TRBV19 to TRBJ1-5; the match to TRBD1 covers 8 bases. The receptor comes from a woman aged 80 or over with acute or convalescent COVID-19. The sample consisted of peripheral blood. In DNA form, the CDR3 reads TGTGCCAGTAGTCCAGACGCAGGGGGCTTAGGGCAGCCCCAGCATTTT. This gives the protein CASSPDAGGLGQPQHF.